These T cell receptor beta chains were read from a single sample in a study of OX40 agonist ivuxolimab in advanced cancers. Assay: immunoSEQ multiplex PCR; the TCRdb copy retains only in-frame clones and omits some. Here the sample spans around 62,000 clones, about 83% being singletons. Sequenced material: CD4+ or CD8+ T cells sorted from blood, taken in a trial of the OX40 agonist ivuxolimab. Receptors originate from an adult with an advanced solid tumor such as melanoma, head and neck, liver or kidney cancer. Both conserved end residues are part of each CDR3. A D gene is named only where the DNA matches it firmly. Clone sizes are given selectively: once, few, many, or a class where the clone is expanded.

d_call	clone_size	v_call	j_call	cdr3_nt	cdr3_aa
-	-	TRBV11-3	TRBJ2-2	TGTGCCAGCAGCTTAGGATCACGGGGCCGCGGGGAGCTGTTTTTT	CASSLGSRGRGELFF
-	once	TRBV2	TRBJ1-6	TGTGCCAGCAGTGCGGGAAATAATTCACCCCTCCACTTT	CASSAGNNSPLHF
-	-	TRBV6-5	TRBJ2-1	TGTGCCAGCAGCCGGACAGTTTTGGATGAGCAGTTCTTC	CASSRTVLDEQFF
-	-	TRBV19	TRBJ1-2	TGTGCCAGTAGTATGGGCCACGGGGGGTATGGCTACACCTTC	CASSMGHGGYGYTF
-	-	TRBV6-6	TRBJ1-6	TGTGCCAGCAGTTACGGAGAGTTTAAATCACCCCTCCACTTT	CASSYGEFKSPLHF
-	-	TRBV9	TRBJ1-1	TGTGCCAGCAGCCCACGGATCGGGGGCGCTGAAGCTTTCTTT	CASSPRIGGAEAFF
-	-	TRBV5-1	TRBJ2-3	TGCGCCAGCAGCTTTGGCAGTTACACAGATACGCAGTATTTT	CASSFGSYTDTQYF
-	-	TRBV7-2	TRBJ2-4	TGTGCCAGCAGCTTAGCAGGCGGACTAGCCAAAAACATTCAGTACTTC	CASSLAGGLAKNIQYF
-	once	TRBV19	TRBJ1-5	TGTGCCAGTGGGGGGGCTCAGCCCCAGCATTTT	CASGGAQPQHF
TRBD1	-	TRBV6-1	TRBJ1-4	TGTGCCAGCAGTGAAAGACCCCGGGACAGTTTCCCTGAAAAACTGTTTTTT	CASSERPRDSFPEKLFF
TRBD1	-	TRBV7-2	TRBJ2-7	TGTGCCAGCAGATACGGAGGGAGGACAGGGGATATCGAGCAGTACTTC	CASRYGGRTGDIEQYF
TRBD2	-	TRBV7-2	TRBJ2-7	TGTGCCAGCAGCCCTAGGCGGGGGTACGCCTACGAGCAGTACTTC	CASSPRRGYAYEQYF
-	-	TRBV2	TRBJ1-1	TGTGCCAGCCTCCTAATGGGGGCTTCTGAAGCTTTCTTT	CASLLMGASEAFF
-	once	TRBV10-3	TRBJ1-1	TGTGCCATCAGAGAATCTAGAGTAGCGAACACTGAAGCTTTCTTT	CAIRESRVANTEAFF
TRBD2	-	TRBV4-2	TRBJ2-3	TGTGCCAGCAGCCAGCGGGGGGGGGCCACAGATACGCAGTATTTT	CASSQRGGATDTQYF
TRBD1	-	TRBV7-2	TRBJ2-5	TGTGCCAGCAGCCTGCAGGGGGCGCGAGGGGAGACCCAGTACTTC	CASSLQGARGETQYF
-	-	TRBV7-8	TRBJ1-2	TGTGCCAGCAGCCTCCGACGGGTTAACTATGGCTACACCTTC	CASSLRRVNYGYTF
-	-	TRBV11-3	TRBJ1-1	TGTGCCAGCAGCTGGGGGACGGGGAACACTGAAGCTTTCTTT	CASSWGTGNTEAFF
TRBD1	once	TRBV5-1	TRBJ2-3	TGCGCCAGCAGCTTAACCGGGACAGGGGGCTCAGATACGCAGTATTTT	CASSLTGTGGSDTQYF
-	-	TRBV2	TRBJ1-1	TGTGCCAGCAGGCAGAGACGGGGTACTGAAGCTTTCTTT	CASRQRRGTEAFF
-	-	TRBV6-5	TRBJ2-7	TGTGCCAGCAGTTACTCGGGTACCTACGAGTGGCAGTACTTC	CASSYSGTYEWQYF
-	-	TRBV5-6	TRBJ1-2	TGTGCCAGCAGCTTGGACACCCGGAAGAGCTACACCTTC	CASSLDTRKSYTF
TRBD1	-	TRBV5-1	TRBJ2-7	TGCGCCAGCAGCTCCCCGGGACAGGGGGCCTGGCAGTACTTC	CASSSPGQGAWQYF
-	-	TRBV4-2	TRBJ1-1	TGTGCCAGCAGCCGCGACAGCAAGGACACTGAAGCTTTCTTT	CASSRDSKDTEAFF
TRBD2	-	TRBV7-2	TRBJ2-1	TGTGCCAGCAGCTTAGTAACTAGCGGGGGTCGTGAGCAGTTCTTC	CASSLVTSGGREQFF
-	-	TRBV10-1	TRBJ1-1	TGCGCCAGCAGTGAGTCGGACGGATATGAAGCTTTCTTT	CASSESDGYEAFF
-	-	TRBV7-9	TRBJ2-1	TGTGCCAGCAGCGAGTTGAGACTAGACCAAAATGAGCAGTTCTTC	CASSELRLDQNEQFF
-	-	TRBV7-6	TRBJ1-6	TGTGCCAGCAGCTTAGCTAGGGGTCCACCCCTCCACTTT	CASSLARGPPLHF
-	-	TRBV4-1	TRBJ2-2	TGCGCCAGCAGCCAGTCGTGGAACACCGGGGAGCTGTTTTTT	CASSQSWNTGELFF
TRBD2	-	TRBV7-2	TRBJ2-5	TGTGCCAGCAGCGGGATGACTAGCTTTGCGGAGACCCAGTACTTC	CASSGMTSFAETQYF
TRBD1	-	TRBV18	TRBJ2-7	TGTGCCAGCTCACCAACTTCGACAGGGCACGAGCAGTACTTC	CASSPTSTGHEQYF
-	once	TRBV14	TRBJ1-2	TGTGCCAGCAGCCATTCGAGCCGGAGTTTTCCTGGCTACACCTTC	CASSHSSRSFPGYTF
TRBD1	few	TRBV7-8	TRBJ1-5	TGTGCCAGCAGCGTACTTACAGGGGATCAGCCCCAGCATTTT	CASSVLTGDQPQHF
-	-	TRBV29-1	TRBJ2-6	TGCAGCGCCGTTGGCAGGGAGCTCTCTGGGGCCAACGTCCTGACTTTC	CSAVGRELSGANVLTF
-	-	TRBV6-5	TRBJ1-2	TGTGCCAGCAGTCGACAGGATGGCTACACCTTC	CASSRQDGYTF
TRBD1	once	TRBV19	TRBJ1-5	TGTGCCAGTAGTATCCAGGGGGACCAGCCCCAGCATTTT	CASSIQGDQPQHF
TRBD1	-	TRBV9	TRBJ1-5	TGTGCCAGCAGCACGACAGGGGGCGATTCTCAGCCCCAGCATTTT	CASSTTGGDSQPQHF
TRBD2	-	TRBV6-1	TRBJ2-3	TGTGCCAGCGGACTAGCGGGGGGTCTCACAGATACGCAGTATTTT	CASGLAGGLTDTQYF
-	-	TRBV27	TRBJ1-5	TGTGCCAGCAGTTCCCGGACATACGGCAATCAGCCCCAGCATTTT	CASSSRTYGNQPQHF
TRBD2	-	TRBV7-3	TRBJ2-1	TGTGCCAGCAGCGTACTAGCGGGGGGGCTCAATGAGCAGTTCTTC	CASSVLAGGLNEQFF
-	-	TRBV4-3	TRBJ1-6	TGCGCCAGCAGCCAAGGGGGCAGGACGGGGGTTGCGGATTCACCCCTCCACTTT	CASSQGGRTGVADSPLHF
-	-	TRBV19	TRBJ1-3	TGTGCCAGTAGGCAGGGATCGGCTGGAAACACCATATATTTT	CASRQGSAGNTIYF
-	-	TRBV19	TRBJ1-6	TGTGCCAGTAGTATACGCGGGGCCCGGGGGAATTCACCCCTCCACTTT	CASSIRGARGNSPLHF
-	-	TRBV6-1	TRBJ2-5	TGTGCCAGCAGTGAAGGCCGAGGGGAGACCCAGTACTTC	CASSEGRGETQYF
TRBD2	-	TRBV2	TRBJ2-1	TGTGCCAGCAGTGTGACTAGCGGGGTTGAGAATGAGCAGTTCTTC	CASSVTSGVENEQFF
TRBD2	once	TRBV5-1	TRBJ2-5	TGCGTCAGCAGCTCGCTAGGCCGGGAGGGCACCCAGTACTTC	CVSSSLGREGTQYF
-	few	TRBV11-2	TRBJ1-5	TGTGCCAGCAGCTTAGATCGGGCAGCGCCCCAGCATTTT	CASSLDRAAPQHF
-	few	TRBV10-2	TRBJ1-1	TGCGCCAGCACCCATGGACAGATGAACACTGAAGCTTTCTTT	CASTHGQMNTEAFF
-	-	TRBV18	TRBJ1-2	TGTGCCAGCTCACCAGATCCGGCAGCCTATGGCTACACCTTC	CASSPDPAAYGYTF